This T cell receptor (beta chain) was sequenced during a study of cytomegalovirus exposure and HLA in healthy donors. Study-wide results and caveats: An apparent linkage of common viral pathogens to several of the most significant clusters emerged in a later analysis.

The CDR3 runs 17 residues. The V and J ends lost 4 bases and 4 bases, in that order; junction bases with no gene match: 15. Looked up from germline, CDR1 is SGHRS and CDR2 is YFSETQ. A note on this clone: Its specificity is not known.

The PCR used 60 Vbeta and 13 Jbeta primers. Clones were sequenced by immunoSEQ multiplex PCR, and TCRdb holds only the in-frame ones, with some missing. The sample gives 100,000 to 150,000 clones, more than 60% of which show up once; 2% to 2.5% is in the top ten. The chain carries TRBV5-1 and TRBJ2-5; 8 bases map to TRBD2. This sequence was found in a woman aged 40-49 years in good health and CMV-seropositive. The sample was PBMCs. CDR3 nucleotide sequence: TGCGCCAGCAGCCTGGACTCTCGAAGCGGGGGCGGAGAGACCCAGTACTTC. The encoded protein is CASSLDSRSGGGETQYF.